These 32 T cell receptor beta chains were all obtained from the same sample, sequenced in a study of T-cell reconstitution after alpha-beta-depleted transplantation in children. Unique molecular identifiers tagged the TCRbeta library. TCRdb ran MiXCR on the PCR reads and lists one entry per CDR3 protein. The sample yields 300,000 to 350,000 distinct CDR3 sequences, about 16% seen once. Sequencing used PBMCs, mostly from graft donor cells, obtained 360 days after TCRalphabeta/CD19-depleted stem cell transplant. The origin of the receptors is a male patient under 10 years old who had a stem cell transplant for acute lymphoblastic leukemia, so the T cells may come from the graft donor.

The chain recombines TRBV27 with TRBJ2-7, with D tentatively TRBD2 (6 bases). The CDR3 length is 14 residues. Per germline, CDR1 MNHEY and CDR2 SMNVEV (reference sequence). V gave up 1 base and J gave up 2 bases, with 9 bases separating them. CDR3 nucleotide sequence: TGTGCCAGCAGTTTATGGGCGGGACCCTACGAGCAGTACTTC. Protein: CASSLWAGPYEQYF.

The table lists this clonotype with many counts. The junction shows a germline mismatch at one end, possibly a read error. The CDR3 loop is CASSSGTGGTAFAGELFF. The CDR3 nucleotides read TGTGCTAGCAGCTCCGGGACAGGGGGGACCGCGTTTGCCGGGGAGCTGTTTTTT. The chain is built from TRBV7-7 and TRBJ2-2, with 11 nucleotides matching TRBD1. CDR1 SSHAT and CDR2 FNYEAQ come from the germline V gene (reference sequence). The length of the CDR3 is 18 residues.

This clonotype was picked up many times. The chain has TRBV12-5 and TRBJ2-2; 8 positions agree with TRBD2. The germline V gene has CDR1 LGHNT and CDR2 FRNRAP. The CDR3 sequence is 18 residues long. Losses at the gene ends were 0 bases for V and 6 bases for J; bases not matched to a gene: 12. Here the CDR3 reads CASGLVLRSPGGPGELFF. CDR3 DNA sequence: TGTGCTAGTGGTTTGGTACTAAGAAGTCCGGGAGGGCCCGGGGAGCTGTTTTTT.

This clonotype was detected only a few times. The V call is TRBV7-2, the J call TRBJ1-2; TRBD1 aligns across 9 bases. Germline V CDR1 and CDR2: SGHTA, FQGNSA. This CDR3 has 13 residues. V was clipped by 3 bases and J by 8 bases; unmatched bases: 4. CDR3 residues: CASSLDRGGGYTF. The CDR3 bases are TGTGCCAGCAGCTTGGACAGGGGTGGAGGCTACACCTTC.

This clonotype showed up just a few times. DNA of the CDR3: TGTGCCAGCAGTCTTACCCCGCGGACAGGGAGGACTAGCAAGCAGTACTTC. Its translation is CASSLTPRTGRTSKQYF. The chain combines TRBV6-2 or TRBV6-3 with TRBJ2-7; the D gene could be TRBD1 or TRBD2 (8 bases each). Germline V gene sequence: CDR1 MNHEY, CDR2 SVGEGT. V was shortened by 5 bases and J by 8 bases, with 28 bases between the two germline ends. The CDR3 is 17 residues long.

This rearrangement joins TRBV7-9 to TRBJ2-1; D is perhaps TRBD2 (6 bases). Trimming took 6 bases from V and 4 from J, leaving 16 bases between them. The V gene's germline CDR1 is SEHNR and CDR2 FQNEAQ (reference sequence). The CDR3 sequence is 15 residues long. The CDR3 nucleotides read TGTGCCAGCAGGGCGGCGGGACGAGTTTACAATGAGCAGTTCTTC. Protein product: CASRAAGRVYNEQFF. Complete variable domain (other parts from reference TRBV7-9 and TRBJ2-1): DTGVSQNPRHKITKRGQNVTFRCDPISEHNRLYWYRQTLGQGPEFLTYFQNEAQLEKSRLLSDRFSAERPKGSFSTLEIQRTEQGDSAMYLCASRAAGRVYNEQFFGPGTRLTVL.

CDR3 loop: CSASLRSGGAIGNEQYF. The CDR3 nucleotides read TGCAGTGCTAGTCTTCGTAGCGGGGGGGCCATCGGTAACGAGCAGTACTTC. This chain uses TRBV20-1 with TRBJ2-7; 11 nucleotides agree with TRBD2. Germline V gives CDR1 DFQATT, CDR2 SNEGSKA (reference sequence). Losses at the gene ends were 3 bases for V and 5 bases for J; bases not matched to a gene: 15. The CDR3 runs 17 residues.

V is TRBV6-6 and J is TRBJ1-1, with a tentative D call TRBD1 (5 bases). V lost 0 bases and J 8 bases, leaving 10 bases between the germline ends. CDR3 length: 13 residues. The V gene's germline CDR1 is MNHNY and CDR2 SVGAGI (reference sequence). The CDR3 nucleotides read TGTGCCAGCAGTTACTCAGGGCAGGGCGAAGCTTTCTTT. It is translated as CASSYSGQGEAFF.

This clonotype was recorded a few times. The chain links TRBV10-3 to TRBJ2-1; no clear D. This CDR3 is 13 amino acids long. Germline V gene lookup returns CDR1 ENHRY and CDR2 SYGVKD. V gave up 7 bases and J gave up 0 bases, with 7 bases separating them. The CDR3 sequence is CAINPASYNEQFF. CDR3 DNA: TGTGCCATCAACCCGGCCTCCTACAATGAGCAGTTCTTC.

The table lists this clonotype with a few counts. The V gene is TRBV11-2, the J gene TRBJ2-1; 9 bases align to TRBD2. Trimming cost V 3 bases and J 9 bases; bases outside gene matches: 15. CDR3 length: 17 amino acids. Germline loops: CDR1 SGHAT, CDR2 FQNNGV. Written as DNA, the CDR3 is TGTGCCAGCAGCTTCGTGCAGTATCGCGGGAGGGCCGGTGAGCAGTTCTTC. This encodes CASSFVQYRGRAGEQFF.

Many counts were recorded for this clonotype. The genes are TRBV29-1 and TRBJ2-3; TRBD1 might be the D (5 bases). The CDR3 loop spans 13 amino acids. Germline V gene lookup returns CDR1 SQVTM and CDR2 ANQGSEA. Between the trimmed V and J ends, which lost 7 bases and 0 bases, there was a span of 11 bases. CDR3 sequence (DNA): TGCAGCGCAAGGGGTGTTAGCACAGATACGCAGTATTTT. This sequence encodes CSARGVSTDTQYF.

V gene TRBV10-3 combines with J gene TRBJ2-7; 12 bases align to TRBD2. This CDR3 contains 15 residues. CDR1 is ENHRY and CDR2 is SYGVKD in the germline V gene. V was clipped by 6 bases and J by 3 bases; unmatched bases: 6. Here the CDR3 reads CAISKGLAGYYEQYF. In DNA, the CDR3 is TGTGCCATCAGCAAAGGACTAGCGGGATACTACGAGCAGTACTTC.

This clonotype was counted a few times. The V call is TRBV30, the J call TRBJ2-3, with 7 bases lining up with TRBD1. Germline assignment: CDR1 GTSNPN and CDR2 SVGIG (reference sequence). V dropped 2 bases and J dropped 0; count of bases not matched to a gene: 2. The CDR3 spans 14 residues. The CDR3: CAWSLGQSTDTQYF. Here the CDR3 DNA reads TGTGCCTGGAGTTTGGGACAGAGCACAGATACGCAGTATTTT.

The chain combines TRBV18 with TRBJ2-1, with 7 bases identical to TRBD1. The germline V gene has CDR1 KGHSH and CDR2 LQKENI. The CDR3 is 15 residues long. With 2 bases clipped from V and 5 bases from J, the junction kept 6 bases outside the gene matches. CDR3 protein: CASSPIDRAHNEQFF. CDR3 coding DNA: TGTGCCAGCTCACCAATTGACAGGGCGCACAATGAGCAGTTCTTC.

The chain links TRBV30 to TRBJ2-1, with 11 bases lining up with TRBD2. The CDR3 runs 15 residues. Germline V lookup: CDR1 GTSNPN, CDR2 SVGIG (reference sequence). J was trimmed by 2 bases and V by 2 bases; bases with no gene match: 2. The CDR3 loop reads CAWSRGLAAYNEQFF. The CDR3 DNA reads as TGTGCCTGGAGTCGGGGACTAGCGGCCTACAATGAGCAGTTCTTC.

Many counts were recorded for this clonotype. The chain joins TRBV2 to TRBJ2-2; 12 nucleotides line up with TRBD2. This CDR3 is built from 14 residues. Germline V gene data show CDR1 as SNHLY and CDR2 as FYNNEI. V trimming: 7 bases; J trimming: 6 bases; junction bases outside the gene matches: 3. The DNA of the CDR3 is TGTGCCAGCACCCCTAGCGGGAGGGCCGGGGAGCTGTTTTTT. The encoded protein is CASTPSGRAGELFF.

J is TRBJ2-3 and V is TRBV29-1, with D tentatively TRBD2 (6 bases). The germline V gene encodes CDR1 SQVTM and CDR2 ANQGSEA. This CDR3 is built from 15 residues. Trimming took 7 bases from V and 6 from J, leaving 23 bases between them. This CDR3 is CSGRPFGSSSDTQYF. In DNA form, the CDR3 reads TGCAGCGGCCGACCATTCGGGAGCTCCTCTGATACGCAGTATTTT.

This clonotype was seen a handful of times. The chain is built from TRBV12-3 or TRBV12-4 and TRBJ2-7; possibly TRBD2 for D (6 bases). The CDR3 length is 13 residues. Between the trimmed V and J ends, which lost 5 bases and 3 bases, there was a span of 11 bases. This chain's CDR3 is CASSIGLNYEQYF. The CDR3 bases are TGTGCCAGCAGTATCGGACTAAACTACGAGCAGTACTTC.

The chain recombines TRBV6-2 or TRBV6-3 with TRBJ2-7, with TRBD1 identical over 8 bases. From germline, CDR1 is MNHEY and CDR2 SVGEGT. This CDR3 is 14 amino acids long. Losses at the gene ends were 9 bases for V and 3 bases for J; bases not matched to a gene: 10. This CDR3 reads CASSTGVRDYEQYF. The CDR3 nucleotides are TGTGCCAGTTCGACAGGGGTGAGAGACTACGAGCAGTACTTC.

CDR3 loop: CASSYSVDEQYF. CDR3 coding DNA: TGTGCCAGCAGTTACTCAGTAGACGAGCAGTACTTC. The chain employs TRBV6-2 or TRBV6-3 and TRBJ2-7; no reliable D call. This CDR3 is 12 amino acids long. V was shortened by 0 bases and J by 5 bases, with 5 bases between the two germline ends. Germline assignment: CDR1 MNHEY and CDR2 SVGEGT.

This clonotype appeared a few times. V usage is TRBV4-3 and J usage is TRBJ2-7, with TRBD1 matching over 8 bases. V lost 2 bases, J lost 3 bases, and 6 bases stayed unmatched. Per germline, CDR1 LGHNA and CDR2 YSLEER. This CDR3 has 15 amino acids. Written as DNA, the CDR3 is TGCGCCAGCAGCCAATCCGGGACAGGTCTCTACGAGCAGTACTTC. Amino acids: CASSQSGTGLYEQYF.

A few counts support this clonotype. The genes are TRBV5-1 and TRBJ2-3; no firm D call. The CDR3 sequence is 15 residues long. CDR1 and CDR2 from the germline V gene are SGHRS and YFSETQ. V lost 0 bases, J lost 2 bases, and 10 bases lay in between. CDR3 nucleotide sequence: TGCGCCAGCAGCTTGGCCGGCCAAACCACAGATACGCAGTATTTT. This translates into CASSLAGQTTDTQYF. Full variable domain (rest looked up from reference TRBV5-1 and TRBJ2-3): KAGVTQTPRYLIKTRGQQVTLSCSPISGHRSVSWYQQTPGQGLQFLFEYFSETQRNKGNFPGRFSGRQFSNSRSEMNVSTLELGDSALYLCASSLAGQTTDTQYFGPGTRLTVL.

This clonotype was detected ten times or more. The gene calls are TRBV29-1 and TRBJ2-1; 12 bases match TRBD2. The CDR3 consists of 14 residues. V lost 6 bases to trimming and J lost 8 bases; unmatched junction nucleotides: 8. CDR1 is SQVTM, CDR2 ANQGSEA, per germline. The CDR3 here is CSVFSTSGGHEQFF. The CDR3 nucleotides read TGCAGCGTCTTCTCGACTAGCGGGGGCCATGAGCAGTTCTTC.

This sequence joins TRBV5-1 and TRBJ2-1, with 9 bases that match TRBD2. This CDR3 comprises 14 residues. CDR1 and CDR2 (germline): SGHRS, YFSETQ. J lost 9 bases, V lost 1 base, and 5 bases had no gene match. The CDR3 coding sequence is TGCGCCAGCAGCTTGAGGATAGCGGGAGTTGAGCAGTTCTTC. This translates into CASSLRIAGVEQFF. The full variable domain, in which reference TRBV5-1 and TRBJ2-1 provide the parts outside the CDR3, is KAGVTQTPRYLIKTRGQQVTLSCSPISGHRSVSWYQQTPGQGLQFLFEYFSETQRNKGNFPGRFSGRQFSNSRSEMNVSTLELGDSALYLCASSLRIAGVEQFFGPGTRLTVL.

The chain couples TRBV4-1 to TRBJ1-2; TRBD1 might be the D (6 bases). In germline, CDR1 is MGHRA, CDR2 YSYEKL. The germline V and J ends were trimmed by 3 bases and 8 bases, with 31 bases remaining between them. The CDR3 consists of 19 residues. The DNA of the CDR3 is TGCGCCAGCAGCCAGGGCAGAGGGAAAATGTCCCGGGGCCAGGGGGGCTACACCTTC. Its protein is CASSQGRGKMSRGQGGYTF.

This chain connects TRBV4-1 to TRBJ2-3, with D tentatively TRBD1 (6 bases). The CDR3 covers 16 residues. CDR1 and CDR2 from the germline V gene are MGHRA and YSYEKL. Trimming cost V 3 bases and J 2 bases, with 15 bases left between them. The CDR3: CASSQPAQGHTDTQYF. CDR3 sequence (DNA): TGCGCCAGCAGCCAGCCTGCGCAGGGGCACACAGATACGCAGTATTTT.

This clonotype came up a few times. The chain uses TRBV7-9 and TRBJ1-4; no reliable D call. The CDR3 consists of 12 residues. V was clipped by 2 bases and J by 7 bases, with 5 bases between them. Germline CDR1 reads SEHNR; CDR2 reads FQNEAQ (reference sequence). CDR3 sequence (DNA): TGTGCCAGCAGCTTAATTGCTGAAAAACTGTTTTTT. It specifies CASSLIAEKLFF.

The chain recombines TRBV9 with TRBJ2-3, with TRBD2 identical over 11 bases. V was pared by 4 bases and J by 5 bases, with 9 bases of the junction left unmatched. The CDR3 is made up of 16 amino acids. Germline CDR1 and CDR2: SGDLS and YYNGEE. The CDR3 bases are TGTGCCAGCAGCCCATTTAGCGGGAGGGTGGTAGATACGCAGTATTTT. Translating gives CASSPFSGRVVDTQYF.

The table lists this clonotype with many counts. The rearrangement joins TRBV7-2 to TRBJ2-3, with TRBD2 matching over 10 bases. The CDR3 runs 14 residues. The trim removed 8 bases at V and 12 bases at J, leaving 14 bases unmatched. Germline CDR1 SGHTA, CDR2 FQGNSA. CDR3 sequence: CASQIGGSGRRQYF. DNA for the CDR3: TGTGCCAGCCAAATAGGGGGTAGCGGGAGGCGCCAGTATTTT.

V gene TRBV7-9 combines with J gene TRBJ2-5, with a weak D call TRBD2 (5 bases). V was shortened by 6 bases and J by 2 bases, with 13 bases between the two germline ends. This CDR3 has 14 amino acids. Germline CDR1 is SEHNR and CDR2 is FQNEAQ (reference sequence). The chain's CDR3 is CASRTSGIQETQYF. CDR3 bases: TGTGCCAGCAGAACAAGCGGTATACAAGAGACCCAGTACTTC.

This clonotype was observed a few times. The chain links TRBV12-3 or TRBV12-4 to TRBJ1-2, with D perhaps TRBD1 (5 bases). V lost 5 bases to trimming and J lost 3 bases, with 16 bases between them. The CDR3 extends over 15 amino acids. As DNA, the CDR3 is TGTGCCAGCAGTGTCTGGGGGAGCCCCTACTATGGCTACACCTTC. Encoded protein: CASSVWGSPYYGYTF.

In its sample, this clonotype was seen a few times. The rearrangement links TRBV12-3 or TRBV12-4 to TRBJ1-1, with D perhaps matching TRBD1 (5 bases). The CDR3 loop spans 11 amino acids. Deletions cut 1 base from V and 9 bases from J, with 6 bases between. CDR3 in amino acids: CASSLEGKAFF. The CDR3 DNA reads as TGTGCCAGCAGTTTAGAGGGGAAAGCTTTCTTT.